This TCR beta chain is drawn from a study of blood T cell repertoires in COVID-19. Study background: Some COVID-19 samples were acute and others convalescent; all came from the United States, Italy and Spain. T cells, B-cell-depleted T cells, or PBMCs supplied cDNA or gDNA.

Original handling: Quantification of nucleated cells was approximated via reference gene primer amplification. Clones were sequenced by immunoSEQ multiplex PCR, and TCRdb holds only the in-frame ones, with some missing. V and J calls and clone size are copied from that table; D and trimming were computed from the DNA. The table has about 220,000 clones, 75% to 85% seen once. The source material was peripheral blood. The receptor's source is a woman aged 70-85 years with COVID-19, enrolled during active disease.

The CDR3 nucleotides read TGTGCCAGCAGCGTCCGCCCGGGACAGACCAATCAGCCCCAGCATTTT. Amino acids: CASSVRPGQTNQPQHF. The genes are TRBV7-8 and TRBJ1-5, with 7 nucleotides matching TRBD1. J lost 3 bases, V lost 5 bases, and 10 bases had no gene match. The CDR3 contains 16 residues. Germline V lookup: CDR1 SGHVS, CDR2 FQNEAQ.